Many counts were recorded for the clone carrying this T cell receptor beta chain. This CDR3 has 15 amino acids. Per the germline V gene, CDR1 is SGHRS and CDR2 is YFSETQ. V was cut by 3 bases and J by 7 bases, with 17 bases left in between. Building the TCR beta libraries relied on iRepertoire HTBI primers, and CDR3 regions underwent Arm-PCR. TCRdb processed the multiplex PCR reads anew with MiXCR; each CDR3 protein has one entry. Here the sample spans about 540,000 distinct CDR3 sequences, 13% being singletons. The data were obtained in a study of regulatory T cells in long-lasting Graves disease. Time point here: newly diagnosed GD, antithyroid drugs for less than 3 months. RNA extracted from PBMCs served as the sequencing template. This same sample was also taken into another study, of T cells in Graves' hyperthyroidism and ophthalmopathy.

This rearrangement joins TRBV5-1 to TRBJ2-4, with D possibly TRBD1 on 6 matching bases. This sample comprised peripheral blood mononuclear cells (PBMCs), obtained at new diagnosis, from a patient treated with antithyroid drugs. The clonotype comes from a man aged 25-45 years with Graves disease. CDR3 loop: CASSSAAGERNIQYF. In DNA, the CDR3 is TGCGCCAGCAGCTCAGCTGCAGGGGAGAGGAACATTCAGTACTTC.